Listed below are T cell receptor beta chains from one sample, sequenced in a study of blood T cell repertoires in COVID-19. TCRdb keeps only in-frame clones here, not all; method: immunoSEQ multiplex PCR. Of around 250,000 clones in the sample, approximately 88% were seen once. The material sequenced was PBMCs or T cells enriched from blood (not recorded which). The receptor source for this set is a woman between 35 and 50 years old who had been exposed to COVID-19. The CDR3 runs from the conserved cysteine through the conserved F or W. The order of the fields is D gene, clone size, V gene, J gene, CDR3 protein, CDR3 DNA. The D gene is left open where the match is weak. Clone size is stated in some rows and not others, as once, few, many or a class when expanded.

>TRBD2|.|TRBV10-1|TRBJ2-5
CASKASGRAGGDQETQYF
TGCGCCAGCAAAGCTAGCGGGAGGGCCGGCGGAGATCAAGAGACCCAGTACTTC
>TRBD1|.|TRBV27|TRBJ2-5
CASSPTTIRGQETQYF
TGTGCCAGCAGTCCGACAACGATCAGGGGGCAAGAGACCCAGTACTTC
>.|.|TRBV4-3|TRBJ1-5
CASSQGVKSNQPQHF
TGCGCCAGCAGCCAAGGAGTGAAGAGCAATCAGCCCCAGCATTTT
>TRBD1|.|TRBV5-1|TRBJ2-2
CASSQDPGQGNTGELFF
TGCGCCAGCAGCCAAGATCCGGGACAGGGGAACACCGGGGAGCTGTTTTTT
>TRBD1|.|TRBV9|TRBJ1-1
CASSRQGISTEAFF
TGTGCCAGCAGCAGACAGGGGATTAGCACTGAAGCTTTCTTT
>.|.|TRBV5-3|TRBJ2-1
CARRTDCPRFF
TGTGCCAGAAGAACCGACTGCCCCCGGTTCTTC
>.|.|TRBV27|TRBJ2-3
CASRRPGLSDTQYF
TGTGCCAGCAGGCGTCCAGGTTTATCGGATACGCAGTATTTT
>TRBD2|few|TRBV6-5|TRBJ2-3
CASRAGGSTDTQYF
TGTGCCAGCAGGGCGGGGGGGAGCACAGATACGCAGTATTTT
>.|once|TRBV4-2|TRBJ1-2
CASSQDVRTDNGYTF
TGTGCCAGCAGCCAAGATGTTCGGACAGATAATGGCTACACCTTC
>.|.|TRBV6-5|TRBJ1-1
CASGLPTAEAFF
TGTGCCAGCGGACTGCCTACAGCTGAAGCTTTCTTT
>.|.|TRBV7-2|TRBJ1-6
CASSLVRSSYNSPLHF
TGTGCCAGCAGCTTAGTTAGGAGCTCCTATAATTCACCCCTCCACTTT
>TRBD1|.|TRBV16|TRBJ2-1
CASSLQGQGRSNEQFF
TGTGCCAGCAGCCTCCAAGGACAGGGTCGTTCGAATGAGCAGTTCTTC
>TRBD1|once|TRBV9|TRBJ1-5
CASSAQDRGGQPQHF
TGTGCCAGCAGCGCCCAAGACAGGGGAGGCCAGCCCCAGCATTTT
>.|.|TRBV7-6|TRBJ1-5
CASSLGHNQPQHF
TGTGCCAGCAGCTTGGGGCACAATCAGCCCCAGCATTTT
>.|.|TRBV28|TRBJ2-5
CASNEYQETQYF
TGTGCCAGCAATGAGTACCAAGAGACCCAGTACTTC
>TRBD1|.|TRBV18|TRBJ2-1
CASSPLTGESTNNEQFF
TGTGCCAGCTCACCATTAACAGGGGAAAGTACGAACAATGAGCAGTTCTTC
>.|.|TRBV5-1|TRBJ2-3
CASSYRNTQYF
TGCGCCAGCAGCTACAGGAATACGCAGTATTTT
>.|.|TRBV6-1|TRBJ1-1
CASSDYRAGIFGEAFF
TGTGCCAGCAGTGATTACAGGGCTGGAATATTCGGTGAAGCTTTCTTT
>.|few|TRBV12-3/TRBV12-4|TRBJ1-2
CASSLAGYGYTF
TGTGCCAGCAGTTTGGCGGGCTATGGCTACACCTTC
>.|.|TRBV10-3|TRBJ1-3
CAISEWDSVSGNTIYF
TGTGCCATCAGTGAGTGGGACTCGGTGTCTGGAAACACCATATATTTT
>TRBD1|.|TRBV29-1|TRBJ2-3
CSVGDRGHRDTQYF
TGCAGCGTTGGGGACAGGGGGCATAGAGATACGCAGTATTTT
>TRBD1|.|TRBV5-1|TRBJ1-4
CASSLTGGSEKLFF
TGTGCCAGCAGCCTAACAGGGGGCAGTGAAAAACTGTTTTTT
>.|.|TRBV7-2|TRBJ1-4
CASSLAHNEKLFF
TGTGCCAGCAGCTTAGCCCATAATGAAAAACTGTTTTTT
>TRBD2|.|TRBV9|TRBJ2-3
CASSATSGGPTTTQYF
TGTGCCAGCAGCGCTACTAGCGGGGGGCCAACTACTACGCAGTATTTT
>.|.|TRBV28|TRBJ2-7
CASSLLKEHPYEQYF
TGTGCCAGCAGTTTATTAAAAGAACACCCCTACGAGCAGTACTTC
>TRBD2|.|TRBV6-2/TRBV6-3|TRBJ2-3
CASSYPPAGEITDTQYF
TGTGCCAGCAGTTACCCCCCAGCGGGGGAAATCACAGATACGCAGTATTTT
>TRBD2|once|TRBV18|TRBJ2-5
CASSPLTSGGAETQYF
TGTGCCAGCTCACCACTGACTAGCGGGGGGGCAGAGACCCAGTACTTC
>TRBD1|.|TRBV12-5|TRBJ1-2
CASGGTVYGYTF
TGTGCTAGTGGTGGGACAGTCTATGGCTACACCTTC
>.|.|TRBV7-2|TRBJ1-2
CATSLQTEFYGYTF
TGTGCCACCTCACTTCAGACAGAGTTCTATGGCTACACCTTC
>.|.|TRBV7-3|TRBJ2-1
CASSLTLVEPLEQFF
TGTGCCAGCAGCTTAACGTTAGTAGAACCCCTTGAGCAGTTCTTC
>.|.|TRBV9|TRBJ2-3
CASSVAPRFTRGDTQYF
TGTGCCAGCAGCGTAGCTCCCCGGTTTACCCGAGGAGATACGCAGTATTTT
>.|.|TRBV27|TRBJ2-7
CASSGTLPSYEQYF
TGTGCCAGTTCCGGGACATTGCCCTCCTACGAGCAGTACTTC
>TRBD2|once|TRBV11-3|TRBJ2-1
CASSPRTSGGEQFF
TGTGCCAGCAGCCCGAGGACTAGCGGGGGTGAACAGTTCTTC
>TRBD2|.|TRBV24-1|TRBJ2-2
CATSPSGKAGELFF
TGTGCCACCAGCCCTAGCGGGAAGGCCGGGGAGCTGTTTTTT
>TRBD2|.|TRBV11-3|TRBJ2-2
CASSLELAATGELFF
TGTGCCAGCAGCTTAGAACTAGCGGCCACCGGGGAGCTGTTTTTT
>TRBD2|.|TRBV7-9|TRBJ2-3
CASSGGTSGMYTDTQYF
TGTGCCAGCAGCGGGGGGACTAGCGGAATGTACACAGATACGCAGTATTTT
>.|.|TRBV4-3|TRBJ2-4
CASSQVLQTNIQYF
TGCGCCAGCAGCCAAGTTCTACAGACAAACATTCAGTACTTC
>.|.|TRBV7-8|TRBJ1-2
CASSLRGLNGYTF
TGTGCCAGCAGCTTACGAGGGTTAAATGGCTACACCTTC
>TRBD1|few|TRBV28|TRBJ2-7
CASMVGLGGGSSYEQYF
TGTGCCAGCATGGTTGGTTTAGGGGGCGGAAGCTCCTACGAGCAGTACTTC
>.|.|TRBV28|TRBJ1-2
CASRGGKLNYGYTF
TGTGCCAGCAGAGGCGGGAAGCTTAACTATGGCTACACCTTC
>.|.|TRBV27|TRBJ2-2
CASSLFNYLTGELFF
TGTGCCAGCAGTTTATTTAACTATCTCACCGGGGAGCTGTTTTTT
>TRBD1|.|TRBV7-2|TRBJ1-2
CASSFQRQGGNYGYTF
TGTGCCAGCAGCTTCCAGAGACAGGGGGGGAACTATGGCTACACCTTC
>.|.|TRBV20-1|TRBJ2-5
CSAIESPQETQYF
TGCAGTGCTATTGAGAGTCCTCAAGAGACCCAGTACTTC
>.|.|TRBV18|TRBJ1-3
CASSPYTGQDSGNTIYF
TGTGCCAGCTCACCATATACGGGACAAGACTCTGGAAACACCATATATTTT
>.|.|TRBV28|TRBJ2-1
CASRVTTGSDEQFF
TGTGCCAGCAGAGTTACAACAGGGAGCGATGAGCAGTTCTTC
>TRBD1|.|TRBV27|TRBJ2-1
CASSSQGVGSFDEQFF
TGTGCCAGCAGTTCACAGGGGGTAGGATCCTTCGATGAGCAGTTCTTC
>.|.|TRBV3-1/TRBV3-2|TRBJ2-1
CASSQDPGLYNEQFF
TGTGCCAGCAGCCAAGATCCAGGGCTGTACAATGAGCAGTTCTTC
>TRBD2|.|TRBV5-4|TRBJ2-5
CASSGGTSGGAQETQYF
TGTGCCAGCAGCGGCGGGACTAGCGGGGGGGCACAAGAGACCCAGTACTTC
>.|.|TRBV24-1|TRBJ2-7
CATSDPQGNEQYF
TGTGCCACCAGTGACCCACAGGGAAACGAGCAGTACTTC
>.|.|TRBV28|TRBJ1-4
CASSLSGTNEKLFF
TGTGCCAGCAGTTTGAGTGGAACTAATGAAAAACTGTTTTTT
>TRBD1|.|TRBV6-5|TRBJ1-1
CASSYSVDRGTEAFF
TGTGCCAGCAGTTACTCAGTTGACAGGGGGACTGAAGCTTTCTTT
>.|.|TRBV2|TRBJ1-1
CASGQGLGMRTEAFF
TGTGCCAGCGGTCAGGGATTAGGAATGAGAACTGAAGCTTTCTTT
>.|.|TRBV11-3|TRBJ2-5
CASSLGQGKETQYF
TGTGCCAGCAGCTTGGGCCAGGGTAAAGAGACCCAGTACTTC
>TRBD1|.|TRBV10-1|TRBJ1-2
CASSDSSRDRGRGGYTF
TGCGCCAGCAGTGACTCCTCCCGGGACAGGGGAAGGGGGGGCTACACCTTC
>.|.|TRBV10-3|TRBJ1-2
CAISLPGGRSYTF
TGTGCCATCAGCCTCCCCGGGGGGCGAAGCTACACCTTC
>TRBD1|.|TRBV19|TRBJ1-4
CASSIGPYRGNEKLFF
TGTGCCAGTAGTATTGGCCCTTACAGGGGGAATGAAAAACTGTTTTTT